This is a list of T cell receptor gamma chains from one sample in a study of gamma-delta T cells after stem cell transplantation. TCRdb reprocessed the RT-PCR reads using CATT. This repertoire shows about 5,000 gamma-chain clones, about 20% found once; its top ten account for 3.5%. The sequenced sample consisted of gamma-delta T cells. These receptor sequences come from a human donor. It is not recorded whose cells these are; they may come from a transplant donor. Each CDR3 is given with its conserved first and last residue. Clone size is shown for a subset of rows, as once, few, many or a class of expanded clone.

v_gene,j_gene,abundance,CDR3nt,CDR3aa
TRGV2,TRGJ1/TRGJ2,NA,TGTGCCACCTGGGACGGGAGTTGGTATAAGAAACTCTTT,CATWDGSWYKKLF
TRGV3,TRGJ1/TRGJ2,few,TGTGCCACCTGGGACAGGCTAAATGGGGAGAAACTCTTT,CATWDRLNGEKLF
TRGV9,TRGJP1,few,TGCGCCTTGTGGGAGGTGCAGGGGGGAACCACTGGTTGGTTCAAGATATTT,CALWEVQGGTTGWFKIF
TRGV2,TRGJ1/TRGJ2,NA,TGTGCCACCTGGGACGGTAATAAGAAACTCTTT,CATWDGNKKLF
TRGV8,TRGJ1/TRGJ2,NA,TGTGCCACCTGGGATCCGGCTGCCACCCCAGATTATAAGAAACTCTTT,CATWDPAATPDYKKLF
TRGV9,TRGJ1/TRGJ2,few,TGTGCCTTGTGGGAAGTTTCAAGTTATTATAAGAAACTCTTT,CALWEVSSYYKKLF
TRGV4,TRGJ1/TRGJ2,few,TGTGCCACCTGGGATGAATATAAGAAACTCTTT,CATWDEYKKLF
TRGV9,TRGJ1/TRGJ2,few,TGTGCCTTGTGGGAGGTGCTAAATTATTATAAGAAACTCTTT,CALWEVLNYYKKLF
TRGV9,TRGJ1/TRGJ2,few,TGTGCCTTGTGGGAGGTGCAGAAACTCTTT,CALWEVQKLF
TRGV8,TRGJP1,few,TGTGCCACCTGGGTTTCCACTGGTTGGTTCAAGATATTT,CATWVSTGWFKIF
TRGV8,TRGJ1/TRGJ2,NA,TGTGCCACCTGGGCTTTCAATAAGAAACTCTTT,CATWAFNKKLF
TRGV4,TRGJ1/TRGJ2,few,TGTGCCACCTGGGATTCCCTCGGGATTTATTATAAGAAACTCTTT,CATWDSLGIYYKKLF
TRGV2,TRGJ1/TRGJ2,NA,TGTGCCACCTGGGACGGGCCAAGTTATTATAAGAAACTCTTT,CATWDGPSYYKKLF
TRGV9,TRGJP,few,TGTGCCTTGTGGGAGAGCCAAGAGTTGGGCAAAAAAATCAAGGTATTT,CALWESQELGKKIKVF
TRGV9,TRGJ1/TRGJ2,medium-sized,TGTGCCTTGTGGGAGGTGCAATATAAGAAACTCTTT,CALWEVQYKKLF
TRGV3,TRGJ1/TRGJ2,medium-sized,TGTGCCACCTGGGACCGTTATTATAAGAAACTCTTT,CATWDRYYKKLF
TRGV5,TRGJ1/TRGJ2,once,TGTGCCACCTGGGACCGAGTTAAGAAACTCTTT,CATWDRVKKLF
TRGV3,TRGJ1/TRGJ2,NA,TGTGCCACCTGGGACAGGCCTTTTTATTATAAGAAACTCTTT,CATWDRPFYYKKLF
TRGV9,TRGJ1/TRGJ2,NA,TGTGCCTTGTGGGAGCTTAGCAGGGGTTATAAGAAACTCTTT,CALWELSRGYKKLF
TRGV2,TRGJ1/TRGJ2,NA,TGTGCCACCTGGGACGGCCACCCCTATAGGAAACTCTTT,CATWDGHPYRKLF
TRGV8,TRGJP2,few,TGTGCCACCTGGGATACATTAGGGGAGGGGGGTGATTGGATCAAGACGTTT,CATWDTLGEGGDWIKTF
TRGV9,TRGJP1,NA,TGTGCCTTGTGGGAGGTGCAAGTAAGTGGTTGGTTCAAGATATTT,CALWEVQVSGWFKIF
TRGV8,TRGJ1/TRGJ2,few,TGTGCCACCTGGGATCAGGATTATAAGAAACTCTTT,CATWDQDYKKLF
TRGV9,TRGJ1/TRGJ2,few,TGTGCCTTGTGGGAGGTGCTTGTAGTACCCTTTATTTTCAAGAAACTCTTT,CALWEVLVVPFIFKKLF
TRGV3,TRGJ1/TRGJ2,few,TGTGCCACCTGGAGGAATTATTATAAGAAACTCTTT,CATWRNYYKKLF
TRGV4,TRGJP1,once,TGTGCCACCTGGGGAACCACTGGTTGGTTCAAGATATTT,CATWGTTGWFKIF
TRGV5,TRGJ1/TRGJ2,NA,TGTGCCACCTGGGTCCCTTTTTATTATAAGAAACTCTTT,CATWVPFYYKKLF
TRGV8,TRGJP2,NA,TGTGCCACCTGGGACTCAAATAGTAGTGATTGGATCAAGACGTTT,CATWDSNSSDWIKTF
TRGV3,TRGJ1/TRGJ2,few,TGTGCCACCTGGGACAGAGAGAATTATTATAAGAAACTCTTT,CATWDRENYYKKLF
TRGV2,TRGJ1/TRGJ2,few,TGTGCCACCTGGGACGAGCCAAAGAAACTCTTT,CATWDEPKKLF
TRGV8,TRGJ1/TRGJ2,few,TGTGCCACCTGGGATAACGGCTATTATAAGAAACTCTTT,CATWDNGYYKKLF
TRGV3,TRGJ1/TRGJ2,NA,TGTGCCACCTGGGACAGGCGGGCCCCCTTTGGTTATAAGAAACTCTTT,CATWDRRAPFGYKKLF
TRGV5,TRGJ1/TRGJ2,NA,TGTGCCACCTGGACCCATAAGAAACTCTTT,CATWTHKKLF
TRGV2,TRGJ1/TRGJ2,few,TGTGCCACCTGGGACGGGCGACAGCATTATTATAAGAAACTCTTT,CATWDGRQHYYKKLF
TRGV8,TRGJ1/TRGJ2,NA,TGTGCCACCTGGGATAGGTCCGATTATAAGAAACTCTTT,CATWDRSDYKKLF
TRGV9,TRGJP1,NA,TGTGCCTTGTGGGCAACTCATACCACTGGTTGGTTCAAGATATTT,CALWATHTTGWFKIF